This T cell receptor beta chain was recorded in a study of CXCR3-negative and CXCR3-positive naive CD8 T cells. Germline V gene data show CDR1 as SGHTA and CDR2 as FQGNSA. This CDR3 has 14 residues. A note on this clonotype: What it binds is unknown.

Study results and limitations: Naive cells that were CXCR3-positive had more hydrophobic TRB CDR3s (compared with CXCR3-negative naive cells).

All TRB cDNA libraries came from 5' RACE performed with UMI labels. TCRdb reprocessed the 5' RACE reads; each CDR3 protein has one entry and no DNA is given. The sample data list approximately 100,000 distinct CDR3 sequences. The sample consisted of naive CXCR3+ CD8+ T cells from blood. The sample's subset: CD45RO-CCR7+CD27+CD95- naive CD8+ T cells expressing CXCR3 (TNR3+). This sequence was found in a human donor in good health. Some clones in this sample may be carry-over from other donors' samples. The chain recombines TRBV7-2 with TRBJ2-7; TCRdb's D gene call, TRBD1, goes unchecked for lack of DNA. CDR3 loop: CASSLVGTGDEQYF.